This T cell receptor beta chain was recorded in a study of T cell clusters in autoimmune cytopenias. Tens of thousands of genome equivalents of blood DNA were amplified for TRB. CDR3 length: 16 residues. The V gene's germline CDR1 is LNHDA and CDR2 SQIVND (reference sequence). By frequency, this clonotype is medium-sized. TRB was amplified by touch-down multiplex PCR, primer pools A and B combined. TCRdb re-called the multiplex PCR reads and gives one entry per CDR3 protein, without DNA. This listing includes roughly 8,100 distinct CDR3 sequences. The specimen was peripheral blood. The chain has TRBV19 and TRBJ2-2; TCRdb reports TRBD1, a call that lacks DNA to check it against. This TCR came from a human donor with an autoimmune cytopenia or autoimmune hepatitis (not recorded which). The CDR3 loop reads CASSSRGGTNTGELFF.